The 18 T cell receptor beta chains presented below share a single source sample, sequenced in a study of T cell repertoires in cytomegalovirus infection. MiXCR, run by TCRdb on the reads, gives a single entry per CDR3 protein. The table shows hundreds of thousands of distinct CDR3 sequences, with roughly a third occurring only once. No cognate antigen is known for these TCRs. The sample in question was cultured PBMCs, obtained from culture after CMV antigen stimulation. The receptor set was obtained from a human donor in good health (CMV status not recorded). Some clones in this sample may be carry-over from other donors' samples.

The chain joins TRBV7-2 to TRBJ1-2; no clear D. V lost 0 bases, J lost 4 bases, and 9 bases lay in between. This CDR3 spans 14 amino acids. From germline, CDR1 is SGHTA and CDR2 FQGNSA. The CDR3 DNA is TGTGCCAGCAGCTTAGCGGGCCTGTTCTATGGCTACACCTTC. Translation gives CASSLAGLFYGYTF.

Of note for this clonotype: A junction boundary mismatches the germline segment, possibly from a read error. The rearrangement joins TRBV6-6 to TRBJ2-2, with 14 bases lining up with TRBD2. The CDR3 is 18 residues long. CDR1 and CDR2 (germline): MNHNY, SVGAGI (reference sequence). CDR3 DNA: TGTGCCAGCAGTTACTCGACTAGCGGGAGGGCGAACACCGGGGTGCTGTTTTTT. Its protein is CASSYSTSGRANTGVLFF.

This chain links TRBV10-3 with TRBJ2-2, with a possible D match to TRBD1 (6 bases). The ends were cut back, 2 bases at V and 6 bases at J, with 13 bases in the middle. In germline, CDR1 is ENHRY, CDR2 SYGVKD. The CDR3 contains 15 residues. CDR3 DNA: TGTGCCATCAGTGAGCGGACTCAGGGGTCCGGGGAGCTGTTTTTT. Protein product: CAISERTQGSGELFF.

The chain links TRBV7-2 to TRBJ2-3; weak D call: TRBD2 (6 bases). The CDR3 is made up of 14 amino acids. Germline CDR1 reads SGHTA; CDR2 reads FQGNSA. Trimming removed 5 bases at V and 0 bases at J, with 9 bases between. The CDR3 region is CASSDGTSTDTQYF. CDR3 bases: TGTGCCAGCAGCGATGGGACTAGCACAGATACGCAGTATTTT. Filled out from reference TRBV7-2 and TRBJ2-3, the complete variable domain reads GAGVSQSPSNKVTEKGKDVELRCDPISGHTALYWYRQSLGQGLEFLIYFQGNSAPDKSGLPSDRFSAERTGGSVSTLTIQRTQQEDSAVYLCASSDGTSTDTQYFGPGTRLTVL.

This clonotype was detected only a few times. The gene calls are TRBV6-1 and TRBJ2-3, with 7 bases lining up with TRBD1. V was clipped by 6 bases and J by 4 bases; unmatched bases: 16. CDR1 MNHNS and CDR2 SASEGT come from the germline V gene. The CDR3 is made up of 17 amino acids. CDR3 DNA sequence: TGTGCCAGCAGGAAATGGGAACGACAGGGACAACCAGATACGCAGTATTTT. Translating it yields CASRKWERQGQPDTQYF.

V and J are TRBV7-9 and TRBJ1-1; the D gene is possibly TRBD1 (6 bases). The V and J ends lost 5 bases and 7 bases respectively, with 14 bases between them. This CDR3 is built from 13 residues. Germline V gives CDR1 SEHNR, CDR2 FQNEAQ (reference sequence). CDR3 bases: TGTGCCAGCAGCCCGGGGGCGACGGATGAAGCTTTCTTT. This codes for CASSPGATDEAFF.

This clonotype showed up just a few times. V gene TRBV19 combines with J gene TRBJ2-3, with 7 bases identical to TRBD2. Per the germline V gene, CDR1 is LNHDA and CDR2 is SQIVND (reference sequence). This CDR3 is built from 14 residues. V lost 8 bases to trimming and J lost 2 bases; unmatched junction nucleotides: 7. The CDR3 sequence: CASGYSGSTDTQYF. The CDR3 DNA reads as TGTGCCAGTGGTTATAGCGGGTCCACAGATACGCAGTATTTT.

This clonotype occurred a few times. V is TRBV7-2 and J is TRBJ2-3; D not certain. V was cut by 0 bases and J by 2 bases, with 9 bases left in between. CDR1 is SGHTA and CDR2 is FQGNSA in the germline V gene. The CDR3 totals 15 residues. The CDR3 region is CASSLARQTTDTQYF. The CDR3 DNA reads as TGTGCCAGCAGCTTAGCGCGCCAGACCACAGATACGCAGTATTTT.

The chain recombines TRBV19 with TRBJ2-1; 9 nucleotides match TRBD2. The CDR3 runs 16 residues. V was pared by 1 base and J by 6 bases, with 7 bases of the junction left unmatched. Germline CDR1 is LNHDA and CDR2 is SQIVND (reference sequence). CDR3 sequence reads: CASSIVAGTSFNEQFF. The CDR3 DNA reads TGTGCCAGTAGTATAGTCGCCGGGACTAGCTTCAATGAGCAGTTCTTC.

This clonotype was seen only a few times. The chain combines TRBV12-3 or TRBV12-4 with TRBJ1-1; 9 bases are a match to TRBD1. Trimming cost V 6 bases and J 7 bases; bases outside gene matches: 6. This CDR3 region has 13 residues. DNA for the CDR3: TGTGCCAGCAGGAGGACAGGGGTTAATGAAGCTTTCTTT. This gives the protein CASRRTGVNEAFF.

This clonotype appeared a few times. This CDR3 reads CASSQKGQGNGYTF. For the CDR3, the DNA is TGCGCCAGCAGCCAAAAAGGACAGGGAAATGGCTACACCTTC. The chain links TRBV4-1 to TRBJ1-2; TRBD1 matches 8 bases. With 2 bases clipped from V and 6 bases from J, the junction kept 5 bases outside the gene matches. Per germline, CDR1 MGHRA and CDR2 YSYEKL. CDR3 length: 14 residues.

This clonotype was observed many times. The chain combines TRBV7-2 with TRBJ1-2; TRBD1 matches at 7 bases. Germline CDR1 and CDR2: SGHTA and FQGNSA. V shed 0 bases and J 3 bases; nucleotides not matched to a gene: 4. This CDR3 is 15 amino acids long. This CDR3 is CASSLAQGIDYGYTF. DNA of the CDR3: TGTGCCAGCAGCTTAGCACAGGGGATTGACTATGGCTACACCTTC.

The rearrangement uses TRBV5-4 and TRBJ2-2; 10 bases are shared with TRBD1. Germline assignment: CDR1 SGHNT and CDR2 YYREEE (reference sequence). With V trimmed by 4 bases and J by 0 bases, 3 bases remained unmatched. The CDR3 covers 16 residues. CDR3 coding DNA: TGTGCCAGCAGCCCAGGACAGGGGGCGAACACCGGGGAGCTGTTTTTT. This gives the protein CASSPGQGANTGELFF.

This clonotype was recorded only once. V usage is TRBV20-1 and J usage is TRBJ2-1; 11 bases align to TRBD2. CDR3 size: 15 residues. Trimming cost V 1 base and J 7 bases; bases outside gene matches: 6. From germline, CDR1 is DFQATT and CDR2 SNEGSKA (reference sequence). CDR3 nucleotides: TGCAGTGCTAGAGTTAGCGGGAGGGCCCGGAATGAGCAGTTCTTC. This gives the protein CSARVSGRARNEQFF.

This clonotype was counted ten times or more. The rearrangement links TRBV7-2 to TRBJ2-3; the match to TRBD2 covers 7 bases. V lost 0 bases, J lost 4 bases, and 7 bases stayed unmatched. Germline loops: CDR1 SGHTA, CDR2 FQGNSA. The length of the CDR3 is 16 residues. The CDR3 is CASSLARTSFADTQYF. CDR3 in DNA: TGTGCCAGCAGCTTAGCGAGGACTAGTTTCGCAGATACGCAGTATTTT.

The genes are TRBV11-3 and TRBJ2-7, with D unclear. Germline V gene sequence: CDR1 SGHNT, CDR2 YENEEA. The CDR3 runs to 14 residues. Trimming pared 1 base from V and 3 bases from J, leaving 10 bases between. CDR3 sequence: CASSLGGLNYEQYV. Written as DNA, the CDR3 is TGTGCCAGCAGCTTAGGAGGCCTCAACTACGAGCAGTACGTC.

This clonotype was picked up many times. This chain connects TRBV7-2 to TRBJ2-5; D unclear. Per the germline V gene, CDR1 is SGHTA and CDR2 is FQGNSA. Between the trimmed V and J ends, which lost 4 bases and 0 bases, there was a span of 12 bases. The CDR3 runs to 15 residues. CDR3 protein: CASSSRWQNQETQYF. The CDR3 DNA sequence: TGTGCCAGCAGCTCACGATGGCAGAACCAAGAGACCCAGTACTTC.

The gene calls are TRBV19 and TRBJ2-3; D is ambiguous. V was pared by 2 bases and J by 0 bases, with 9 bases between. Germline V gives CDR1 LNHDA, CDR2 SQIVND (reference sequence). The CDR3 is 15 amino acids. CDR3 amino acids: CASSIRAQSTDTQYF. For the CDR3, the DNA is TGTGCCAGTAGTATAAGAGCGCAAAGCACAGATACGCAGTATTTT.